The entry that follows covers one TCR beta chain sequence. Its antigen is currently unknown. Data came from immunoSEQ multiplex PCR; TCRdb stores just in-frame clones and leaves some out. The sample consists of tens of thousands of clones, over 85% of them appearing once. From the 120-subject validation cohort, which was separate from the roughly 680-subject first cohort, the donors were drawn. This entry comes from a study of cytomegalovirus exposure and HLA in healthy donors. General study points: Altogether, 150 or so TCR beta chains were recorded as cytomegalovirus-associated.

V was shortened by 1 base and J by 4 bases, with 11 bases between the two germline ends. The germline gives CDR1 MNHNS, CDR2 SASEGT. CDR3 length: 15 residues. The clonotype was recovered from a woman aged 25 to 39 in good health and CMV-seronegative. Sequencing used PBMCs. The V and J genes are TRBV6-1 and TRBJ2-1; weak D call: TRBD1 (5 bases). CDR3 in DNA: TGTGCCAGCAGTGAAGGCAGGGCCCTTTACAATGAGCAGTTCTTC. Residues: CASSEGRALYNEQFF.